Listed below are T cell receptor beta chains from one sample, sequenced in a study of a mutant IDH1 vaccine in newly diagnosed glioma. The method was immunoSEQ multiplex PCR; TCRdb's version includes in-frame clones alone and lacks a portion of them. The table shows tens of thousands of clones, with approximately 81% occurring only once. The antigens for these receptors are not known. This specimen consisted of PBMCs, obtained from a glioma patient whose treatment included an IDH1 peptide vaccine. These receptors came from a man between 25 and 39 years old with glioma. Each CDR3 is given without its conserved first and last residue.

>TRBJ1-2|TRBV7-9|14
ASSLALQQGNYGYT
>TRBJ1-2|TRBV27|13
ASSLLKAANYGYT
>TRBJ1-6|TRBV4-1|14
ASSQVLGRKASPLH
>TRBJ2-1|TRBV13|15
ASSSQGGFGSYNEQF
>TRBJ2-6|TRBV30|12
AWSVRAGANVLT
>TRBJ1-2|TRBV5-6|11
ASSFGRRVGYT
>TRBJ2-3|TRBV11-2|15
ASSLGLVISSTDTQY
>TRBJ1-1|TRBV18|11
ASSPPILTEAF
>TRBJ2-1|TRBV7-6|14
ASSLATGAWYNEQF
>TRBJ2-5|TRBV11-3|11
ASSLTVVETQY
>TRBJ2-1|TRBV2|11
ASSQGAVNEQF
>TRBJ1-1|TRBV5-4|12
ASSLASQNTEAF
>TRBJ1-5|TRBV6-1|16
ASSGQGAYTNVNQPQH
>TRBJ2-7|TRBV30|14
AWNNPGTGITYEQY
>TRBJ2-5|TRBV5-8|14
ASSPRSGTSGETQY
>TRBJ2-7|TRBV27|10
ASSGQNYEQY
>TRBJ1-5|TRBV27|10
ASSRTGQSQH
>TRBJ1-1|TRBV28|13
ASTLRPTLNSEAF
>TRBJ1-1|TRBV2|11
ASSGGHAGGAF
>TRBJ2-7|TRBV10-1|10
ASSTGTNEQY
>TRBJ2-3|TRBV7-6|12
ASSSSGGTDTQY
>TRBJ1-1|TRBV19|11
ASSVKIEAEAF
>TRBJ2-3|TRBV19|12
ASGRGGSTDTQY
>TRBJ2-7|TRBV5-1|11
ASSLENLYEQY
>TRBJ1-2|TRBV19|12
ASSIASTGYGYT
>TRBJ2-2|TRBV27|15
ASSPGTGARLAGELF
>TRBJ2-7|TRBV5-6|12
ASSLGQSPYEQY
>TRBJ1-2|TRBV5-1|12
ASGGGTEGYGYT
>TRBJ2-5|TRBV27|16
ASSSSGRGAVGQETQY
>TRBJ1-1|TRBV29-1|14
TGERGGGVKTTEAF
>TRBJ2-3|TRBV29-1|13
SVQGLAGEKDTQY
>TRBJ2-5|TRBV11-2|9
ASSLEETQY
>TRBJ1-4|TRBV2|13
ASKPTGAAGEKLF
>TRBJ2-5|TRBV7-9|15
ASRPQAAGVSKETQY
>TRBJ1-2|TRBV19|10
ASSVGRYGYT
>TRBJ1-2|TRBV5-1|12
ASSLQGARYGYT
>TRBJ1-6|TRBV7-2|13
ASSLQTGWFSPLH
>TRBJ1-6|TRBV18|12
ASSGSSYNSPLH
>TRBJ1-1|TRBV19|10
ASRSWGTEAF
>TRBJ1-1|TRBV7-9|13
ASSLGRAGGTEAF
>TRBJ2-1|TRBV7-7|13
ASSSDTSSYNEQF
>TRBJ1-4|TRBV6-9|13
ARSSGRGRGEKLF
>TRBJ1-1|TRBV5-6|12
ASSLTRMNTEAF
>TRBJ1-6|TRBV5-4|15
ASSPGVGSSYNSPLH